The 19 T cell receptor beta chains below were found in one sample sequenced in a study of OX40 agonist ivuxolimab in advanced cancers. Repertoires were generated with immunoSEQ multiplex PCR, while TCRdb's copy carries only in-frame clones and drops some. The sample records about 35,000 clones, about four fifths being singletons. The sample consisted of CD4+ or CD8+ T cells sorted from blood, taken in a trial of the OX40 agonist ivuxolimab. Receptors originate from an adult with an advanced solid tumor such as melanoma, head and neck, liver or kidney cancer.

The chain uses TRBV7-8 and TRBJ2-4; maybe TRBD1 (6 bases). The germline V and J ends were trimmed by 5 bases and 8 bases, with 19 bases remaining between them. Germline V gene sequence: CDR1 SGHVS, CDR2 FQNEAQ. The CDR3 loop spans 15 amino acids. CDR3 sequence: CASSPLTGRLHIQYF. CDR3 coding DNA: TGTGCCAGCAGCCCTCTGACAGGCAGGTTACACATTCAGTACTTC.

The rearrangement uses TRBV7-9 and TRBJ2-7, with TRBD2 matching 8 bases. Trimming cost V 5 bases and J 2 bases; bases outside gene matches: 8. The CDR3 totals 15 residues. CDR1 and CDR2 from the germline V gene are SEHNR and FQNEAQ (reference sequence). CDR3 nucleotides: TGTGCCAGCAGCCCTGGGACGGGAGGGCCCTACGAGCAGTACTTC. It is translated as CASSPGTGGPYEQYF.

This clone showed up just a few times. This sequence joins TRBV19 and TRBJ1-4; D uncertain. CDR1 is LNHDA, CDR2 SQIVND, per germline (reference sequence). This CDR3 region has 14 residues. The V end was cut by 7 bases, the J end by 0 bases, with 9 bases between. The CDR3, as DNA: TGTGCCAGTAAAGAGAGACCAACTAATGAAAAACTGTTTTTT. Protein sequence: CASKERPTNEKLFF.

This chain joins TRBV14 and TRBJ2-7, with D tentatively TRBD1 (5 bases). Trimming removed 7 bases from V and 2 bases from J, with 15 bases in between. The CDR3 covers 14 residues. The germline CDR1 and CDR2 sequences are SGHDN and FVKESK. The CDR3 here is CASMSDRPPYEQYF. CDR3 coding DNA: TGTGCCAGCATGTCCGACAGACCTCCCTACGAGCAGTACTTC.

The genes are TRBV6-4 and TRBJ1-4, with a tentative D call TRBD1 (5 bases). CDR3 length equals 13 residues. Germline-derived CDR1 and CDR2 are MRHNA and SNTAGT. V lost 11 bases and J lost 8, with 18 bases in between. The CDR3, as DNA: TGTGCCTCCTCCGGGACGGCGGGGGAAAAACTGTTTTTT. It codes for CASSGTAGEKLFF.

The chain combines TRBV7-2 with TRBJ2-3; D gene ambiguous. The CDR3 contains 13 residues. Per germline, CDR1 SGHTA and CDR2 FQGNSA. V lost 3 bases and J 6 bases, leaving 10 bases between the germline ends. DNA of the CDR3: TGTGCCAGCAGCTTTTTCGGCTTCGATACGCAGTATTTT. This sequence encodes CASSFFGFDTQYF.

The chain employs TRBV7-6 and TRBJ2-3; no clear D. Trimming took off 2 bases at V and 4 bases at J, with 7 bases between the two ends. The CDR3 is 13 amino acids. Germline values: CDR1 SGHVS, CDR2 FNYEAQ. DNA for the CDR3: TGTGCCAGCAGCTTAAGTTCGTCAGATACGCAGTATTTT. Its protein product is CASSLSSSDTQYF.

V is TRBV18 and J is TRBJ2-2, with a possible D match to TRBD2 (6 bases). The CDR3 contains 16 residues. V was trimmed by 0 bases and J by 4 bases, leaving 12 bases between them. CDR1 KGHSH and CDR2 LQKENI come from the germline V gene. The CDR3 reads CASSPPLLAITGELFF. As DNA, the CDR3 is TGTGCCAGCTCACCACCGTTGCTAGCGATCACCGGGGAGCTGTTTTTT.

This clone showed up just a few times. V gene TRBV6-1 combines with J gene TRBJ1-5, with TRBD1 identical over 7 bases. Germline lookup yields CDR1 MNHNS and CDR2 SASEGT. This CDR3 has 14 amino acids. The V and J ends lost 5 bases and 6 bases, in that order; junction bases with no gene match: 7. The CDR3 coding sequence is TGTGCCAGCAGTAGGGACAGCCAAACTCAGCCCCAGCATTTT. This codes for CASSRDSQTQPQHF.

This sequence joins TRBV28 and TRBJ1-5; tentatively, D is TRBD1 (6 bases). Germline CDR1 and CDR2: MDHEN and SYDVKM. Trimming took off 11 bases at V and 5 bases at J, with 19 bases between the two ends. CDR3 length equals 14 residues. CDR3: CASSGGLKDQPQHF. The CDR3, as DNA: TGTGCCTCGTCTGGGGGCTTGAAGGATCAGCCCCAGCATTTT.

J is TRBJ2-2 and V is TRBV15, with TRBD1 matching over 8 bases. This CDR3 region has 16 residues. J gave up 5 bases and V 3 bases, and 8 bases lay outside the gene matches. The germline V gene encodes CDR1 LNHNV and CDR2 YYDKDF (reference sequence). The CDR3 nucleotides are TGTGCCACCAGCAGGGGGACAGGCGCAAGTACCGGGGAGCTGTTTTTT. It codes for CATSRGTGASTGELFF.

V gene TRBV4-1 combines with J gene TRBJ2-1; 15 nucleotides agree with TRBD2. Germline CDR1 MGHRA, CDR2 YSYEKL. This CDR3 contains 18 residues. The ends lost 1 base at V and 8 bases at J; junction bases unmatched: 9. The CDR3 DNA follows: TGCGCCAGCAGCCAAGGCCCGGAGGGACTAGCGGGAGGATATGAGCAGTTCTTC. Amino acid sequence: CASSQGPEGLAGGYEQFF.

The V gene is TRBV19, the J gene TRBJ2-1; 11 bases are a match to TRBD2. This CDR3 comprises 16 residues. Germline V gives CDR1 LNHDA, CDR2 SQIVND (reference sequence). Losses at the gene ends were 7 bases for V and 7 bases for J; bases not matched to a gene: 12. Here the CDR3 DNA reads TGTGCCAGTACCGATCGACTAGCGGGACGTAGTAATGAGCAGTTCTTC. Its protein product is CASTDRLAGRSNEQFF.

Relative to its sample, this clone is medium-sized. This sequence joins TRBV5-5 and TRBJ1-2, with D hard to call. Between the trimmed V and J ends, which lost 0 bases and 6 bases, there was a span of 6 bases. This CDR3 spans 12 amino acids. Germline-derived CDR1 and CDR2 are SGHKS and YYEKEE (reference sequence). CDR3 in amino acids: CASSLEGDGYTF. The CDR3, as DNA: TGTGCCAGCAGCTTGGAGGGAGATGGCTACACCTTC.

The chain joins TRBV28 to TRBJ2-3; D ambiguous. Trimming stripped 8 bases from V and 2 bases from J, with 11 bases between. Germline CDR1 reads MDHEN; CDR2 reads SYDVKM. The CDR3 is made up of 13 amino acids. The CDR3 spells CASGIYPTDTQYF. CDR3 in DNA: TGTGCCAGCGGGATTTATCCCACAGATACGCAGTATTTT.

V is TRBV11-2 and J is TRBJ1-1, with D possibly TRBD1 on 6 matching bases. The V gene lost 2 bases and the J gene lost 0 bases, with 13 bases spanning the gap. Germline values: CDR1 SGHAT, CDR2 FQNNGV. This CDR3 has 16 amino acids. The DNA for the CDR3 is TGTGCCAGCAGCTTATGGGGGCGCTCCATGAACACTGAAGCTTTCTTT. This encodes CASSLWGRSMNTEAFF.

This chain connects TRBV14 to TRBJ2-7, with 9 bases matching TRBD1. There are 18 residues in the CDR3. With V trimmed by 2 bases and J by 2 bases, 13 bases remained unmatched. Per germline, CDR1 SGHDN and CDR2 FVKESK. CDR3 bases: TGTGCCAGCAGCCAATGGACAGGGGTGGCACGGGAAACCTACGAGCAGTACTTC. The encoded protein is CASSQWTGVARETYEQYF.

J is TRBJ2-7 and V is TRBV20-1, with D maybe TRBD1 (5 bases). This CDR3 has 11 residues. Germline-derived CDR1 and CDR2 are DFQATT and SNEGSKA (reference sequence). V was pared by 6 bases and J by 1 base, with 7 bases between. The CDR3 nucleotides are TGCAGTGCCCAGGGATCCTACGAGCAGTACTTC. Translation gives CSAQGSYEQYF.

The CDR3 bases are TGTGCCAGCAGTTACGGTGGGACAGCTCACTACACCTTC. The encoded protein is CASSYGGTAHYTF. The rearrangement links TRBV6-6 to TRBJ1-2, with 7 bases lining up with TRBD1. CDR1 and CDR2 (germline): MNHNY, SVGAGI (reference sequence). The ends lost 2 bases at V and 10 bases at J; junction bases unmatched: 7. The CDR3 covers 13 residues.